One and the same sample provided the 16 T cell receptor beta chains below, sequenced in a study of PD-1 blockade in classical Hodgkin lymphoma. Relapses following autologous stem cell transplantation were seen in all patients, with brentuximab vedotin exposure varying. Clones were read by immunoSEQ multiplex PCR, and TCRdb kept only the in-frame ones, dropping some. The repertoire has more than 90,000 clones, 81% of them found once; the top ten carry roughly 15%. Sample: peripheral blood mononuclear cells (PBMCs), taken before the second cycle of nivolumab. These receptor sequences come from a human donor with classical Hodgkin lymphoma.

In its sample, this clone was seen a few times. V is TRBV19 and J is TRBJ2-2, with 9 nucleotides matching TRBD2. The V gene end was trimmed by 7 bases and the J gene end by 4 bases; junction bases not matched to a gene: 10. The CDR3 spans 16 residues. Per germline, CDR1 LNHDA and CDR2 SQIVND (reference sequence). The CDR3 reads CASTGSGSSGTGELFF. CDR3 DNA: TGTGCCAGTACCGGTAGCGGGAGCTCGGGCACCGGGGAGCTGTTTTTT.

This clone was seen a handful of times. V is TRBV6-6 and J is TRBJ1-5; no firm D call. Deletions cut 2 bases from V and 4 bases from J, with 9 bases between. Germline loops: CDR1 MNHNY, CDR2 SVGAGI (reference sequence). The CDR3 loop spans 14 amino acids. The CDR3 sequence is CASSYRRANQPQHF. In nucleotides, the CDR3 is TGTGCCAGCAGTTACCGCCGAGCGAATCAGCCCCAGCATTTT.

The chain is built from TRBV28 and TRBJ2-7; tentatively, D is TRBD2 (5 bases). V was pared by 5 bases and J by 1 base, with 15 bases between. This CDR3 spans 15 amino acids. CDR1 and CDR2 from the germline V gene are MDHEN and SYDVKM. CDR3 nucleotides: TGTGCCAGCAGTCTCCCCACTAGTAATTCCTACGAGCAGTACTTC. Amino acids: CASSLPTSNSYEQYF.

This chain joins TRBV9 and TRBJ2-1; D is possibly TRBD2 (5 bases). This CDR3 is 17 amino acids long. V shed 4 bases and J shed 1 base, with 18 bases lying between them. Germline loops: CDR1 SGDLS, CDR2 YYNGEE. In DNA, the CDR3 is TGTGCCAGCAGCTCACGCGACCCTTGGACTTCCTACAATGAGCAGTTCTTC. Translated: CASSSRDPWTSYNEQFF.

This clone was seen a few times. The rearrangement uses TRBV15 and TRBJ1-2; TRBD1 matches at 9 bases. From germline, CDR1 is LNHNV and CDR2 YYDKDF (reference sequence). The junction had 17 bases not matched to a gene; V was cut back by 4 bases and J by 8 bases. The CDR3 sequence is 17 residues long. CDR3 amino acids: CATSIQRTGVVSNGYTF. The CDR3 DNA is TGTGCCACCAGCATCCAGAGGACAGGGGTCGTTTCTAACGGCTACACCTTC. Full variable domain (remainder filled in from reference TRBV15 and TRBJ1-2): DAMVIQNPRYQVTQFGKPVTLSCSQTLNHNVMYWYQQKSSQAPKLLFHYYDKDFNNEADTPDNFQSRRPNTSFCFLDIRSPGLGDTAMYLCATSIQRTGVVSNGYTFGSGTRLTVV.

The genes are TRBV7-2 and TRBJ2-1; unclear D gene. Trimming left V 5 bases short and J 6 bases short, with 8 bases between. There are 12 residues in the CDR3. Germline CDR1 and CDR2: SGHTA and FQGNSA. The CDR3 DNA reads as TGTGCCAGCAGCCCTGGCTTCAATGAGCAGTTCTTC. Translation: CASSPGFNEQFF. Full variable domain (missing parts from reference TRBV7-2 and TRBJ2-1): GAGVSQSPSNKVTEKGKDVELRCDPISGHTALYWYRQSLGQGLEFLIYFQGNSAPDKSGLPSDRFSAERTGGSVSTLTIQRTQQEDSAVYLCASSPGFNEQFFGPGTRLTVL.

This chain links TRBV7-9 with TRBJ2-1, with unresolved D. The V and J ends lost 0 bases and 12 bases respectively, with 9 bases between them. This CDR3 region has 12 residues. The germline gives CDR1 SEHNR, CDR2 FQNEAQ (reference sequence). In nucleotides, the CDR3 is TGTGCCAGCAGCTTAGCGAGGCGCACGCAGTTCTTC. It translates to CASSLARRTQFF.

The chain uses TRBV10-3 and TRBJ2-5, with 9 bases matching TRBD1. The CDR3 loop spans 12 amino acids. Germline-derived CDR1 and CDR2 are ENHRY and SYGVKD. J gave up 5 bases and V 10 bases, and 5 bases lay outside the gene matches. CDR3 sequence (DNA): TGTGCCACCACAGGGGGCGCGGAGACCCAGTACTTC. Its translation: CATTGGAETQYF.

The CDR3 spells CASSPRAGTGLEKLFF. The CDR3 DNA reads as TGTGCCAGTAGTCCCCGGGCCGGGACAGGGCTGGAAAAACTGTTTTTT. The chain recombines TRBV19 with TRBJ1-4, with 9 bases that match TRBD1. The CDR3 extends over 16 amino acids. V lost 5 bases and J lost 8; bases outside the gene matches: 12. Germline V gene sequence: CDR1 LNHDA, CDR2 SQIVND (reference sequence).

This sequence joins TRBV10-3 and TRBJ1-1, with a weak D call TRBD1 (6 bases). This CDR3 contains 14 residues. CDR1 ENHRY and CDR2 SYGVKD come from the germline V gene. Trimming left V 6 bases short and J 3 bases short, with 14 bases between. The CDR3 region has the DNA TGTGCCATCAGCCCGGACAGCGGGTACACTGAAGCTTTCTTT. Encoded protein: CAISPDSGYTEAFF.

J is TRBJ2-1 and V is TRBV6-1; D tentatively fits TRBD1 or TRBD2 (5 bases each). Trimming pared 8 bases from V and 0 bases from J, leaving 5 bases between. CDR1 is MNHNS and CDR2 is SASEGT in the germline V gene. The length of the CDR3 is 12 residues. CDR3 DNA sequence: TGTGCCAGCGGGGGCTCCTACAATGAGCAGTTCTTC. Protein: CASGGSYNEQFF.

The chain uses TRBV4-1 and TRBJ1-2; D is undetermined. Germline lookup yields CDR1 MGHRA and CDR2 YSYEKL. V lost 0 bases and J lost 8, with 7 bases in between. The CDR3 contains 12 residues. The CDR3 protein is CASSQELYGYTF. CDR3 nucleotide sequence: TGCGCCAGCAGCCAAGAGCTTTACGGCTACACCTTC.

The chain's CDR3 is CASSPRGGGSGSEQYF. The DNA for the CDR3 is TGTGCCAGCAGCCCGAGGGGGGGCGGGAGTGGGAGCGAGCAGTACTTC. J is TRBJ2-7 and V is TRBV7-2, with D maybe TRBD2 (7 bases). The ends were cut back, 5 bases at V and 6 bases at J, with 23 bases in the middle. This CDR3 spans 16 amino acids. Germline V gene data show CDR1 as SGHTA and CDR2 as FQGNSA.

Of note for this clone: Other DNA sequences in this sample translate to the same CDR3. The V and J genes are TRBV10-3 and TRBJ1-5; D unresolved. This CDR3 region has 12 residues. The germline V gene has CDR1 ENHRY and CDR2 SYGVKD. The V end lost 0 bases, the J end lost 7 bases, and 4 bases lay between the germline ends. The CDR3 region has the DNA TGTGCCATCAGTGAGTCCGGACAGCCCCAGCATTTT. Its protein is CAISESGQPQHF.

CDR3 nucleotides: TGTGCCAGCAGTGCACGGACCGAACCAAGAGAGACCCAGTACTTC. It codes for CASSARTEPRETQYF. This sequence joins TRBV28 and TRBJ2-5; D call uncertain. The CDR3 contains 15 residues. Germline CDR1 is MDHEN and CDR2 is SYDVKM. V was cut by 5 bases and J by 4 bases, with 17 bases left in between.

The chain is built from TRBV10-3 and TRBJ1-1, with TRBD1 as a possible D gene (6 bases). The germline gives CDR1 ENHRY, CDR2 SYGVKD. The CDR3 is 16 amino acids. V shed 6 bases and J shed 3 bases, with 20 bases lying between them. The CDR3 region has the DNA TGTGCCATCAGCAGCCGGGACGGAAGGGGGGACACTGAAGCTTTCTTT. It encodes CAISSRDGRGDTEAFF.